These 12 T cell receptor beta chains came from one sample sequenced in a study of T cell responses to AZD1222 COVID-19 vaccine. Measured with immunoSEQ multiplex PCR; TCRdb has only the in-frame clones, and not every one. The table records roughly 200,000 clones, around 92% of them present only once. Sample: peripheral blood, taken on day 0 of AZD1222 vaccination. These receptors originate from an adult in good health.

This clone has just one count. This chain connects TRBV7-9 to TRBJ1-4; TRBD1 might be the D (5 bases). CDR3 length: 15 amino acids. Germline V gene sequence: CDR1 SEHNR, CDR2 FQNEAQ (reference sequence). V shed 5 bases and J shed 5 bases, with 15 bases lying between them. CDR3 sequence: CASSGPRDGNEKLFF. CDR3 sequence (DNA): TGTGCCAGCAGCGGACCCCGGGACGGCAATGAAAAACTGTTTTTT.

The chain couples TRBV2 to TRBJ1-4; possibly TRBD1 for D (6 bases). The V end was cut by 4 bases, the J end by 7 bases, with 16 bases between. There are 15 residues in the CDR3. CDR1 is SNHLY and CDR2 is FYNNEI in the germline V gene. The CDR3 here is CASSVGSGVLEKLFF. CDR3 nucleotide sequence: TGTGCCAGCAGTGTCGGCTCAGGGGTCCTTGAAAAACTGTTTTTT.

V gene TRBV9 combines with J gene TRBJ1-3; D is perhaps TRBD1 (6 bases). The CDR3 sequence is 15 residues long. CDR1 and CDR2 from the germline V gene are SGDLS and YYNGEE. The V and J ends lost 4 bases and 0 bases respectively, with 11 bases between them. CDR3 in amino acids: CASSNREGSGNTIYF. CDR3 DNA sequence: TGTGCCAGCAGCAACAGGGAAGGCTCTGGAAACACCATATATTTT.

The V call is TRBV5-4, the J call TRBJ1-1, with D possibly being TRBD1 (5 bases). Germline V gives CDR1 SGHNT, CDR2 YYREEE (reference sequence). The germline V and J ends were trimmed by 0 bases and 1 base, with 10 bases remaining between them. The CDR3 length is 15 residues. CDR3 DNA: TGTGCCAGCAGCTTGGTGACAGTCCAGAACACTGAAGCTTTCTTT. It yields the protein CASSLVTVQNTEAFF.

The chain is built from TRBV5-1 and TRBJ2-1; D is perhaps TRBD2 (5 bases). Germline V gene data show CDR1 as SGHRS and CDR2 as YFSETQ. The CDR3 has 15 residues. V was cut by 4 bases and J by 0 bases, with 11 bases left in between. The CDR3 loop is CASSLGESSYNEQFF. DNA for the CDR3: TGCGCCAGCAGCCTCGGGGAGAGCTCCTACAATGAGCAGTTCTTC.

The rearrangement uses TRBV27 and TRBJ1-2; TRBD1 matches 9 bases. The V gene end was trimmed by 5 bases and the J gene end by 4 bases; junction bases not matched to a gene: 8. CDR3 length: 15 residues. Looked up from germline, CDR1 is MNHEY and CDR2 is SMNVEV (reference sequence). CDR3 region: CASSPQGARSYGYTF. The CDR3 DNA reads TGTGCCAGCAGTCCACAGGGGGCAAGGAGCTATGGCTACACCTTC.

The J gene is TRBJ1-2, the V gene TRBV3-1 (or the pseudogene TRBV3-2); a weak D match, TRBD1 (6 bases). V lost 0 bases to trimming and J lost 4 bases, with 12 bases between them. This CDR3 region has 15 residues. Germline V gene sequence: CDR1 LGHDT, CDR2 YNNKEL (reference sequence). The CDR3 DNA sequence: TGTGCCAGCAGCCAAGATGTTGGGGGCACCTATGGCTACACCTTC. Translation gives CASSQDVGGTYGYTF.

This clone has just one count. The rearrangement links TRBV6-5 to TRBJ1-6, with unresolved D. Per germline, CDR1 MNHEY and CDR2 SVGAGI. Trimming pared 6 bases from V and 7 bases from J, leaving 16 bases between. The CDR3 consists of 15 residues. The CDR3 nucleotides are TGTGCCAGCAGCCCCGGGTCCCTTGGAAATTCACCCCTCCACTTT. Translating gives CASSPGSLGNSPLHF.

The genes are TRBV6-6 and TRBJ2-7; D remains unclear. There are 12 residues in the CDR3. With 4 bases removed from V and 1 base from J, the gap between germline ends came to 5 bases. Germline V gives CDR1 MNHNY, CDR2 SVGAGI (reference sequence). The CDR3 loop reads CASSFGSYEQYF. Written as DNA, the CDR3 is TGTGCCAGCAGTTTCGGTTCCTACGAGCAGTACTTC.

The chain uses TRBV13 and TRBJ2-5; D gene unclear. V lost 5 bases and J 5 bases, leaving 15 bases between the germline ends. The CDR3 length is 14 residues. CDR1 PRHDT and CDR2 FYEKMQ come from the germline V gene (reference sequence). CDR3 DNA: TGTGCCAGCAGCCGGCCCACCGACTCGGAGACCCAGTACTTC. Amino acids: CASSRPTDSETQYF.

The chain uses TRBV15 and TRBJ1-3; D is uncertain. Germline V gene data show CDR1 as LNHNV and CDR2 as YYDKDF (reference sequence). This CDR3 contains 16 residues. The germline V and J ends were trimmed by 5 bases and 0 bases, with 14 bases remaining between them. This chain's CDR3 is CATSDKDSTSGNTIYF. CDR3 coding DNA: TGTGCCACCAGCGACAAGGACTCTACCTCTGGAAACACCATATATTTT.

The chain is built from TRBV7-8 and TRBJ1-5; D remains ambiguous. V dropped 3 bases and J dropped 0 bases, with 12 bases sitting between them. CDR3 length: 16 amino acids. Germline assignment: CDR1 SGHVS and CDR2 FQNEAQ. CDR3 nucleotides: TGTGCCAGCAGCTTGAGATACAGACTTAGCAATCAGCCCCAGCATTTT. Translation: CASSLRYRLSNQPQHF.